This T cell receptor (beta chain) came from a study of blood T cell repertoires in COVID-19. In the authors' methods: Estimation of nucleated cell counts was performed using reference gene primer amplification. Sequenced by immunoSEQ multiplex PCR; TCRdb stores in-frame clones only, minus some. V and J calls and clone size are those listed in that table; D and trimming were worked out from the DNA. Altogether some 530,000 clones are present, 70% to 90% being singletons, with the ten largest covering 3% to 3.5%. The CDR3 runs to 13 residues. Germline V gene lookup returns CDR1 KGHSH and CDR2 LQKENI. Deletions cut 3 bases from V and 4 bases from J, with 9 bases between.

This TCR was sampled from a human donor in a cohort sampled during active COVID-19. Sample: peripheral blood. The rearrangement joins TRBV18 to TRBJ1-1; D not resolved. The CDR3 region is CASSPGGSTEAFF. The CDR3 DNA reads TGTGCCAGCTCACCGGGCGGGAGCACTGAAGCTTTCTTT.